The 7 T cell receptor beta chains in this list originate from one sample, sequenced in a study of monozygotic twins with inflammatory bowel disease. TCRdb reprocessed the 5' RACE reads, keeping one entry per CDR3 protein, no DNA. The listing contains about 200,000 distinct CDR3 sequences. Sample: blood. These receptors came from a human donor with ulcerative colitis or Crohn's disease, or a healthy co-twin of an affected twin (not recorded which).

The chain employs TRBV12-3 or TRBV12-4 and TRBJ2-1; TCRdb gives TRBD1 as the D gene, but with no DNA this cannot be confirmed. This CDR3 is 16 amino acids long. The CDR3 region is CASNRATGGAYNEQFF.

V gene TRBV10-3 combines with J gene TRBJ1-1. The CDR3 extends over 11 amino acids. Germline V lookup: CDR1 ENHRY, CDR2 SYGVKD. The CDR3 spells CAIKEGTEAFF.

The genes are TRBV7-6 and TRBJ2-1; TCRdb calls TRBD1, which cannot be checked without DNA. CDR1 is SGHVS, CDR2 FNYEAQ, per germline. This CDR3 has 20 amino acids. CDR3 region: CASSLRLPATGTGWGNEQFF.

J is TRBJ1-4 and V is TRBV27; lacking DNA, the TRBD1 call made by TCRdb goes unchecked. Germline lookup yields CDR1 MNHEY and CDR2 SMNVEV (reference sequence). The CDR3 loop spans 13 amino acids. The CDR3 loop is CATRDRAHEKLFF.

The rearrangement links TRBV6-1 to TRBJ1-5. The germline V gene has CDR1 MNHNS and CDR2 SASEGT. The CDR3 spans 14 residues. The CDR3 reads CASSLEPKGQPQHF.

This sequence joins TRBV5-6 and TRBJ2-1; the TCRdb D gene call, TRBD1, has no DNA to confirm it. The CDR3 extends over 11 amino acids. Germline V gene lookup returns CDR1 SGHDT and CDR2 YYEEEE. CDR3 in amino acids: CASGQGVEQFF.

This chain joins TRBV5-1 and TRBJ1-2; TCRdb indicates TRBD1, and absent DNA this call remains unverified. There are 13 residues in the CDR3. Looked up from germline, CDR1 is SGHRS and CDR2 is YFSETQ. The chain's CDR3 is CASSLEQGGGYTF.